This T cell receptor (beta chain) was sequenced during a study of cytomegalovirus exposure and HLA in healthy donors. Researchers ran the PCR with 60 Vbeta and 13 Jbeta primers. Produced via immunoSEQ multiplex PCR; TCRdb's table is partial and in-frame only. The sample contains about 170,000 clones, 62% of which appear only once. Per the germline V gene, CDR1 is SNHLY and CDR2 is FYNNEI. This CDR3 contains 13 residues. Trimming took 7 bases from V and 1 from J, leaving 10 bases between them. The clonotype was recovered from a man aged 40-50 years in good health and CMV-seronegative. V is TRBV2 and J is TRBJ1-1; no clear D gene. Sequenced material: PBMCs. The CDR3 DNA reads as TGTGCCAGCAAACCCGTGAGGAACACTGAAGCTTTCTTT. Protein sequence: CASKPVRNTEAFF.